Below, 14 T cell receptor beta chains from the same sample are listed, as sequenced in a study of Tregs in tolerant kidney transplant recipients. Recipients received nonmyeloablative bone marrow transplants from related graft donors, with transient mixed chimerism. The assay was immunoSEQ multiplex PCR, and TCRdb's table has in-frame clones only and misses some. The table lists approximately 6,000 clones. Source: CD8+ T cells from blood (PBMCs), taken 12 months after the transplant. Source of these receptors: a human patient who received a combined kidney and bone marrow transplant. Some T cells may be supplied by the graft donor.

For this clone: The read is 3 residues too short to cover the CDR3 end, so that end is filled in from the germline J gene. The chain is built from TRBV7-3 and TRBJ2-7, with 11 bases fitting TRBD1. The V gene's germline CDR1 is SGHTA and CDR2 FQGTGA. With V trimmed by 4 bases and J by 3 bases, 5 bases remained unmatched. The CDR3 totals 15 residues. The chain's CDR3 is CASSYSGTGGYEQYF. The DNA read from the CDR3 is TGTGCCAGCAGCTACTCCGGGACAGGGGGCTACGAG.

About this clone itself: The read comes to an end 3 residues before the CDR3 does, leaving the germline J gene to fill in the end. The chain has TRBV2 and TRBJ2-3; 8 bases are shared with TRBD2. The CDR3 totals 15 residues. V trimming: 6 bases; J trimming: 4 bases; junction bases outside the gene matches: 9. Germline loops: CDR1 SNHLY, CDR2 FYNNEI. Partial CDR3 DNA: TGTGCCAGCAGCCCGGGACTAGGAAGGCCAGATACG. It specifies CASSPGLGRPDT. The whole CDR3 protein reads CASSPGLGRPDTQYF.

In the case of this clone: Coverage ceases 3 residues before the CDR3 finishes, and the germline J gene fills in the end. The chain joins TRBV5-1 to TRBJ2-7; 8 nucleotides line up with TRBD1. From germline, CDR1 is SGHRS and CDR2 YFSETQ. The CDR3 runs to 15 residues. Trimming at V came to 3 bases and at J to 2 bases, leaving 7 bases not matched to a gene. The CDR3 protein is CASSYIQGVTYEQYF. Partial CDR3 DNA: TGCGCCAGCAGCTATATACAGGGGGTCACCTACGAG.

A remark on this clone: The missing CDR3 end, 3 residues past where the read stops, is filled in from the germline J gene. The V and J genes are TRBV10-3 and TRBJ2-3; 12 nucleotides align to TRBD2. Germline loops: CDR1 ENHRY, CDR2 SYGVKD. The CDR3 is 15 amino acids. V shed 6 bases, J shed 6 bases, and the junction held 7 bases outside the gene matches. The CDR3 loop is CAISASGRASDTQYF. The sequenced part of the CDR3 DNA is TGTGCCATCAGCGCTAGCGGGAGGGCGTCGGATACG.

Of note for this clone: The read falls 3 residues short of the CDR3 end, and the missing part is taken from the germline J gene. The chain recombines TRBV19 with TRBJ2-7; TRBD2 aligns across 9 bases. V was pared by 1 base and J by 6 bases, with 4 bases of the junction left unmatched. Germline V gene data show CDR1 as LNHDA and CDR2 as SQIVND (reference sequence). CDR3 size: 14 residues. The CDR3 loop reads CASSIVAGVFEQYF. CDR3 bases read: TGTGCCAGTAGTATAGTAGCGGGAGTCTTCGAG.

Turning to this clone: The missing CDR3 end, 3 residues past where the read stops, is filled in from the germline J gene. The chain carries TRBV19 and TRBJ2-7, with a weak D call TRBD1 (5 bases). The germline V gene has CDR1 LNHDA and CDR2 SQIVND (reference sequence). This CDR3 comprises 13 residues. Deletions cut 2 bases from V and 2 bases from J, with 7 bases between. The CDR3 bases that were read are TGTGCCAGTAGTATAACCAGGGCCTACGAG. Amino acids: CASSITRAYE. The whole CDR3 sequence reads CASSITRAYEQYF. The whole variable domain, remainder taken from reference TRBV19 and TRBJ2-7, is DGGITQSPKYLFRKEGQNVTLSCEQNLNHDAMYWYRQDPGQGLRLIYYSQIVNDFQKGDIAEGYSVSREKKESFPLTVTSAQKNPTAFYLCASSITRAYEQYFGPGTRLTVT.

Comment on this clone: The DNA ends 3 residues before the CDR3 does, and the rest of the CDR3 is filled in from the germline J gene. The chain links TRBV10-3 to TRBJ1-1; tentatively, D is TRBD1 (5 bases). V dropped 0 bases and J dropped 2 bases, with 7 bases sitting between them. In germline, CDR1 is ENHRY, CDR2 SYGVKD. The CDR3 sequence is 14 residues long. The DNA read from the CDR3 is TGTGCCATCAGTGAGTCCCAGGGAAACACTGAA. Translation: CAISESQGNTE. The complete CDR3 protein is CAISESQGNTEAFF.

As to this clone: The missing CDR3 end, 3 residues past where the read stops, is filled in from the germline J gene. The chain uses TRBV28 and TRBJ2-1; tentatively, D is TRBD1 (5 bases). Germline CDR1 MDHEN, CDR2 SYDVKM. The V gene lost 6 bases and the J gene lost 7 bases, with 13 bases spanning the gap. The CDR3 is 13 amino acids. This chain's CDR3 is CASRGQKTNEQFF. Incomplete CDR3 DNA: TGTGCCAGCAGAGGACAAAAAACGAATGAG.

As to this clone: The missing CDR3 end, 3 residues past where the read stops, is filled in from the germline J gene. This chain connects TRBV20-1 to TRBJ2-5, with 12 nucleotides matching TRBD2. Trimming at V came to 1 base and at J to 5 bases, leaving 17 bases not matched to a gene. The germline CDR1 and CDR2 sequences are DFQATT and SNEGSKA (reference sequence). This CDR3 has 19 amino acids. This chain's CDR3 is CSARGYLTSGSRGEETQYF. Partial CDR3 DNA: TGCAGTGCTAGAGGATACCTGACTAGCGGGAGTAGGGGAGAGGAGACC.

Regarding this clone: Read coverage stops 3 residues before the CDR3 terminus; the germline J gene supplies the remainder. The chain recombines TRBV2 with TRBJ2-7; 8 bases match TRBD1. V shed 2 bases, J shed 2 bases, and the junction held 5 bases outside the gene matches. Per germline, CDR1 SNHLY and CDR2 FYNNEI. The length of the CDR3 is 15 residues. The sequenced part of the CDR3 DNA is TGTGCCAGCAGTGAAATCGGGACAGGTGCCTACGAG. Its protein is CASSEIGTGAYE. The full CDR3 protein is CASSEIGTGAYEQYF.

Concerning this clone: Read sequence stops 3 residues before the CDR3 end, and the germline J gene provides the missing end. This rearrangement joins TRBV11-2 to TRBJ2-7, with TRBD2 identical over 13 bases. Germline V gene sequence: CDR1 SGHAT, CDR2 FQNNGV. The CDR3 contains 14 residues. The junction had 5 bases not matched to a gene; V was cut back by 6 bases and J by 6 bases. CDR3 sequence reads: CASRGLAGRGEQYF. Incomplete CDR3 DNA: TGTGCCAGCAGGGGACTAGCGGGAAGAGGCGAG.

This clone ranks as medium-sized in terms of frequency. The read halts 3 residues ahead of the CDR3 end, with the missing end drawn from the germline J gene. The chain couples TRBV30 to TRBJ1-5, with D possibly matching TRBD1 (5 bases). Germline V gene lookup returns CDR1 GTSNPN and CDR2 SVGIG (reference sequence). The CDR3 runs to 17 residues. Trimming shortened V by 4 bases and J by 5 bases, and 24 bases separated the two germline ends. The chain's CDR3 is CAWTNVRLQGLDQPQHF. CDR3 bases read: TGTGCCTGGACCAATGTACGCCTTCAGGGACTAGATCAGCCC.

Concerning this clone itself: The read halts 3 residues ahead of the CDR3 end, with the missing end drawn from the germline J gene. This rearrangement joins TRBV20-1 to TRBJ2-1, with TRBD2 matching over 11 bases. V was pared by 3 bases and J by 0 bases, with 10 bases of the junction left unmatched. The length of the CDR3 is 18 residues. Germline CDR1 is DFQATT and CDR2 is SNEGSKA (reference sequence). CDR3 DNA (partial): TGCAGTGCTAGCGACACTAGCGGGAGTCCTTTCTCCTACAATGAG. Residues: CSASDTSGSPFSYNE. In full, the CDR3 reads CSASDTSGSPFSYNEQFF.

About this clone: The read terminates 3 residues before the CDR3 end, so the remaining end is supplied by the germline J gene. The chain is built from TRBV6-7 and TRBJ2-6; D is uncertain. TRBV6-7 is placed among ORFs of uncertain function. The CDR3 sequence is 15 residues long. The V gene lost 7 bases and the J gene lost 1 base, with 11 bases spanning the gap. The part of the CDR3 DNA that was read is TGTGCCAGCACCTCAGGCGTGTCTGGGGCCAACGTC. This gives the protein CASTSGVSGANV. The full CDR3 protein is CASTSGVSGANVLTF.